This T cell receptor (beta chain) was retrieved from a study of response to subunit inactivated influenza vaccine. Unmatched junction bases numbered 6, after V lost 1 base and J lost 6 bases. This CDR3 has 15 amino acids. The germline V gene encodes CDR1 SGDLS and CDR2 YYNGEE. In TCRdb, the RT-PCR reads were re-called with MiXCR into one record per CDR3 protein. The data show some 570,000 distinct CDR3 sequences, about 11% seen once. The sample was also reused in another study, on T cells expressing NK-cell markers. As reported in that work: Template switching by 5'RACE with UMIs generated the TCR beta cDNA. The sequencing cohort of eight donors included seven HCMV-seropositive individuals and one seronegative individual.

The material sequenced was PBMCs from blood, taken on the day of vaccination. V and J are TRBV9 and TRBJ2-3; 9 bases map to TRBD2. The source is a man in his fifties who received an inactivated influenza vaccine. The CDR3 spells CASSVTLAGSDTQYF. The CDR3 nucleotides read TGTGCCAGCAGCGTAACCCTAGCGGGGTCTGATACGCAGTATTTT.